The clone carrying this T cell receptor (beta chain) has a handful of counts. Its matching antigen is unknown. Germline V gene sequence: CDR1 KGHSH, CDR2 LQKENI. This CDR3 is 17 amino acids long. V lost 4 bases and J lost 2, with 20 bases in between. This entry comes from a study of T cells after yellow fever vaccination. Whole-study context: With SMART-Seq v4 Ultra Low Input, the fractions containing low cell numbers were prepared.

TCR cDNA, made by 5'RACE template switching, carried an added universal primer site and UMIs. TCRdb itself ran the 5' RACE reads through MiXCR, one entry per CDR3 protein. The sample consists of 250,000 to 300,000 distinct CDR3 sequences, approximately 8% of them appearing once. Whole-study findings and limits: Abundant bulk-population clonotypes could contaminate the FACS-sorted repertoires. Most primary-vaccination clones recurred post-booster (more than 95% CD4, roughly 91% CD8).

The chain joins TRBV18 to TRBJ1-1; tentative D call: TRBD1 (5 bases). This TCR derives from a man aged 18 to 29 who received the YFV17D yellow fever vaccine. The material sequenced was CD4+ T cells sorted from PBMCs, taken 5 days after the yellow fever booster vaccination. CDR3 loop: CASSRKGTPSGNTEAFF. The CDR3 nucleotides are TGTGCCAGCTCACGGAAAGGGACTCCTTCTGGTAACACTGAAGCTTTCTTT.